This is a list of T cell receptor beta chains from one sample in a study of blood T cell repertoires in COVID-19. This table comes from immunoSEQ multiplex PCR, and its TCRdb copy is limited to in-frame clones, with some not included. The sample holds around 250,000 clones, just under 85% seen once. The specimen was PBMCs or T cells enriched from blood (not recorded which). These receptors came from a man in his forties who had recovered from COVID-19. Each CDR3 is given with its conserved first and last residue. D genes are given only for firm matches. Clone size appears in some rows only: once, few, many, or a class for an expanded clone.

d_call: NA; v_call: TRBV2; clone_size: NA; j_call: TRBJ2-2; cdr3_nt: TGTGCCAGCAGAACAGATAGGAACACCGGGGAGCTGTTTTTT; cdr3_aa: CASRTDRNTGELFF
d_call: NA; v_call: TRBV7-3; clone_size: NA; j_call: TRBJ2-7; cdr3_nt: TGTGCCAGCAGCTTAAATGACAAGCCTTACGAGCAGTACTTC; cdr3_aa: CASSLNDKPYEQYF
d_call: NA; v_call: TRBV11-2; clone_size: once; j_call: TRBJ1-4; cdr3_nt: TGTGCCAGCAGCTTCTGGGAGGGAGAAAAACTGTTTTTT; cdr3_aa: CASSFWEGEKLFF
d_call: NA; v_call: TRBV7-3; clone_size: NA; j_call: TRBJ1-3; cdr3_nt: TGTGCCAGCAGCTTAACAGTCAGCTCTGGAAACACCATATATTTT; cdr3_aa: CASSLTVSSGNTIYF
d_call: NA; v_call: TRBV18; clone_size: NA; j_call: TRBJ1-1; cdr3_nt: TGTGCCAGCTCACCACCGAACGGGGATGAAGCTTTCTTT; cdr3_aa: CASSPPNGDEAFF
d_call: NA; v_call: TRBV2; clone_size: few; j_call: TRBJ1-6; cdr3_nt: TGTGCCAGCAGGGGCAGGGATAATTCACCCCTCCACTTT; cdr3_aa: CASRGRDNSPLHF
d_call: TRBD2; v_call: TRBV7-3; clone_size: NA; j_call: TRBJ2-1; cdr3_nt: TGTGCCAGCAGCTCTAGCGGGGGGGCCCTAGAGCAGTTCTTC; cdr3_aa: CASSSSGGALEQFF
d_call: NA; v_call: TRBV15; clone_size: NA; j_call: TRBJ1-4; cdr3_nt: TGTGCCACCAGCCCTACCGCAACTAATGAAAAACTGTTTTTT; cdr3_aa: CATSPTATNEKLFF
d_call: NA; v_call: TRBV6-5; clone_size: NA; j_call: TRBJ1-2; cdr3_nt: TGTGCCAGCAGTTATCAATATGGCTACACCTTC; cdr3_aa: CASSYQYGYTF
d_call: TRBD2; v_call: TRBV19; clone_size: NA; j_call: TRBJ2-7; cdr3_nt: TGTGCCAGTAGTTCCAGGCTAGCGGGAGGGGACGAGCAGTACTTC; cdr3_aa: CASSSRLAGGDEQYF
d_call: TRBD1; v_call: TRBV7-2; clone_size: NA; j_call: TRBJ2-3; cdr3_nt: TGTGCCAGCAGCGCGGTTCTCCAGGGGGATACAGATACGCAGTATTTT; cdr3_aa: CASSAVLQGDTDTQYF
d_call: TRBD1; v_call: TRBV6-1; clone_size: NA; j_call: TRBJ1-2; cdr3_nt: TGTGCCAGCAGTGAATTTGACAGGGGTTGGGGCTACACCTTC; cdr3_aa: CASSEFDRGWGYTF
d_call: NA; v_call: TRBV7-9; clone_size: NA; j_call: TRBJ1-4; cdr3_nt: TGTGCCAGCAGCTTAGCCCGTGCAACTAATGAAAAACTGTTTTTT; cdr3_aa: CASSLARATNEKLFF
d_call: NA; v_call: TRBV5-8; clone_size: NA; j_call: TRBJ2-1; cdr3_nt: TGTGCCAGCAGCTTGGATAAGCGGGCTTACAATGAGCAGTTCTTC; cdr3_aa: CASSLDKRAYNEQFF
d_call: NA; v_call: TRBV28; clone_size: NA; j_call: TRBJ1-1; cdr3_nt: TGTGCCAGCAGCAACCCCCAGTGGAACACTGAAGCTTTCTTT; cdr3_aa: CASSNPQWNTEAFF
d_call: TRBD1; v_call: TRBV9; clone_size: NA; j_call: TRBJ1-1; cdr3_nt: TGTGCCAGCAGCGCGCGGGAGACAGGGGGGAACACTGAAGCTTTCTTT; cdr3_aa: CASSARETGGNTEAFF
d_call: NA; v_call: TRBV7-9; clone_size: NA; j_call: TRBJ2-7; cdr3_nt: TGTGCCAGCAGCTTATACGGTAGCGGCGGCTACGAGCAGTACTTC; cdr3_aa: CASSLYGSGGYEQYF
d_call: NA; v_call: TRBV27; clone_size: NA; j_call: TRBJ1-6; cdr3_nt: TGTGCCAGCAGTTTAGGGCAGTTAGTCTCACCCCTCCACTTT; cdr3_aa: CASSLGQLVSPLHF
d_call: TRBD1; v_call: TRBV19; clone_size: NA; j_call: TRBJ1-2; cdr3_nt: TGTGCCACCCAGGGGGCCAGGGACTATGGCTACACCTTC; cdr3_aa: CATQGARDYGYTF
d_call: NA; v_call: TRBV18; clone_size: NA; j_call: TRBJ2-7; cdr3_nt: TGTGCCAGCCCCAAAGCGTGGTGGCAGGGGCCGGACGAGCAGTACTTC; cdr3_aa: CASPKAWWQGPDEQYF
d_call: TRBD1; v_call: TRBV3-1/TRBV3-2; clone_size: NA; j_call: TRBJ1-5; cdr3_nt: TGTGCCAGCAGCCAGAACAGACAGGGAAGCAATCAGCCCCAGCATTTT; cdr3_aa: CASSQNRQGSNQPQHF
d_call: NA; v_call: TRBV7-9; clone_size: NA; j_call: TRBJ2-2; cdr3_nt: TGTGCCAGCAGCTTAGGTGTCGGGTTGGACACCGGGGAGCTGTTTTTT; cdr3_aa: CASSLGVGLDTGELFF
d_call: NA; v_call: TRBV7-3; clone_size: NA; j_call: TRBJ2-1; cdr3_nt: TGTGCCACCGAGGGAAAATGGAATGAGCAGTTCTTC; cdr3_aa: CATEGKWNEQFF
d_call: NA; v_call: TRBV21-1; clone_size: NA; j_call: TRBJ2-3; cdr3_nt: TGTGCCAGCAGCAAAGGAACGCTGAGCGGGAGGGCCCTCAGGGCAGATACGCAGTATTTT; cdr3_aa: CASSKGTLSGRALRADTQYF
d_call: TRBD2; v_call: TRBV5-5; clone_size: NA; j_call: TRBJ2-3; cdr3_nt: TGTGCCAGCAGCTTGGCCGGGACTAGGGGCACAGATACGCAGTATTTT; cdr3_aa: CASSLAGTRGTDTQYF
d_call: NA; v_call: TRBV7-8; clone_size: NA; j_call: TRBJ1-3; cdr3_nt: TGTGCGTCTGCGGGGGGCCCCTTCTCTGGAAACACCATATATTTT; cdr3_aa: CASAGGPFSGNTIYF
d_call: TRBD1; v_call: TRBV5-1; clone_size: NA; j_call: TRBJ2-6; cdr3_nt: TGCGCCAGCAGCTCCTACAGGGGGCATCAGGACGTCCTGACTTTC; cdr3_aa: CASSSYRGHQDVLTF
d_call: NA; v_call: TRBV2; clone_size: NA; j_call: TRBJ1-2; cdr3_nt: TGTGCCAGCAGGTCGACAGGCGATGGCTACACCTTC; cdr3_aa: CASRSTGDGYTF
d_call: TRBD2; v_call: TRBV19; clone_size: NA; j_call: TRBJ2-1; cdr3_nt: TGTGCCAGTAGTTTCCGGACTAGCGGGAGGAATGAGCAGTTCTTC; cdr3_aa: CASSFRTSGRNEQFF
d_call: NA; v_call: TRBV4-1; clone_size: NA; j_call: TRBJ2-3; cdr3_nt: TGCGCCAGCAGCCGGACGGGACTCCTGGGGCCGTATTTT; cdr3_aa: CASSRTGLLGPYF
d_call: TRBD1; v_call: TRBV9; clone_size: NA; j_call: TRBJ2-7; cdr3_nt: TGTGCCAGCAGCGTAGGACAGGGGAACTACGAGCAGTACTTC; cdr3_aa: CASSVGQGNYEQYF
d_call: NA; v_call: TRBV28; clone_size: few; j_call: TRBJ1-4; cdr3_nt: TGTGCCAGCAGCCGAAGGGGGACAACAACTAATGAAAAACTGTTTTTT; cdr3_aa: CASSRRGTTTNEKLFF
d_call: TRBD1; v_call: TRBV3-1/TRBV3-2; clone_size: NA; j_call: TRBJ1-1; cdr3_nt: TGTGCCAGCAGCCACGGACAGGGCGGGACTGAAGCTTTCTTT; cdr3_aa: CASSHGQGGTEAFF
d_call: TRBD2; v_call: TRBV7-6; clone_size: NA; j_call: TRBJ2-5; cdr3_nt: TGTGCCAGCAGCTTGGGACTAGCGGTACCGAAGACCCAGTACTTC; cdr3_aa: CASSLGLAVPKTQYF
d_call: TRBD1; v_call: TRBV9; clone_size: few; j_call: TRBJ1-1; cdr3_nt: TGTGCCAGCAGCGCCGCAGGGGGCACTGAAGCTTTCTTT; cdr3_aa: CASSAAGGTEAFF
d_call: NA; v_call: TRBV21-1; clone_size: NA; j_call: TRBJ2-6; cdr3_nt: TGTGCCAGCATCCGGGACAACACTTCCTACTCTGGGGCCAACGTCCTGACTTTC; cdr3_aa: CASIRDNTSYSGANVLTF
d_call: NA; v_call: TRBV6-2/TRBV6-3; clone_size: NA; j_call: TRBJ2-7; cdr3_nt: TGTGCCAGCAGCGGGCCCTCCGAGCAGTACTTC; cdr3_aa: CASSGPSEQYF
d_call: TRBD1; v_call: TRBV5-5; clone_size: NA; j_call: TRBJ1-5; cdr3_nt: TGTGCCAGCAGCCCGACAGGGACTTTCGGGCAGCCCCAGCATTTT; cdr3_aa: CASSPTGTFGQPQHF
d_call: NA; v_call: TRBV9; clone_size: NA; j_call: TRBJ2-1; cdr3_nt: TGTGCCAGCAGCGACGGGACGGGTCGCAGGGGGGATGAGCAGTTCTTC; cdr3_aa: CASSDGTGRRGDEQFF
d_call: TRBD2; v_call: TRBV7-8; clone_size: NA; j_call: TRBJ2-1; cdr3_nt: TGTGCCAGCACCCCCGGGCCAGCGGGGGGGCCCGAGCAGTTCTTC; cdr3_aa: CASTPGPAGGPEQFF
d_call: TRBD1; v_call: TRBV6-5; clone_size: NA; j_call: TRBJ1-1; cdr3_nt: TGTGCCAGCAGGGCCCAGGGACAGGGACGGACTGAAGCTTTCTTT; cdr3_aa: CASRAQGQGRTEAFF
d_call: NA; v_call: TRBV25-1; clone_size: NA; j_call: TRBJ1-6; cdr3_nt: TGTGCCAGCAGTGCAGGGAATAATTCACCCCTCCACTTT; cdr3_aa: CASSAGNNSPLHF
d_call: NA; v_call: TRBV11-2; clone_size: NA; j_call: TRBJ1-5; cdr3_nt: TGTGCCAGCAGCTTAGGTTGGGGAGGTTACAATCAGCCCCAGCATTTT; cdr3_aa: CASSLGWGGYNQPQHF
d_call: NA; v_call: TRBV7-3; clone_size: NA; j_call: TRBJ2-1; cdr3_nt: TGTGCCAGCAGCTTAAATAGTTACAATGAGCAGTTCTTC; cdr3_aa: CASSLNSYNEQFF
d_call: TRBD1; v_call: TRBV3-1/TRBV3-2; clone_size: once; j_call: TRBJ1-1; cdr3_nt: TGTGCCAGCAGCCCGCTAGGACAGGGAAACGGGGCTTTCTTT; cdr3_aa: CASSPLGQGNGAFF
d_call: TRBD1; v_call: TRBV7-3; clone_size: NA; j_call: TRBJ1-3; cdr3_nt: TGTGCCAGCAGCTTGGGACAGGGTTTCCCTGGAAACACCATATATTTT; cdr3_aa: CASSLGQGFPGNTIYF
d_call: NA; v_call: TRBV28; clone_size: NA; j_call: TRBJ2-5; cdr3_nt: TGTGCCAGCAGCCCCCGGGGGGCGACCCAGTACTTC; cdr3_aa: CASSPRGATQYF